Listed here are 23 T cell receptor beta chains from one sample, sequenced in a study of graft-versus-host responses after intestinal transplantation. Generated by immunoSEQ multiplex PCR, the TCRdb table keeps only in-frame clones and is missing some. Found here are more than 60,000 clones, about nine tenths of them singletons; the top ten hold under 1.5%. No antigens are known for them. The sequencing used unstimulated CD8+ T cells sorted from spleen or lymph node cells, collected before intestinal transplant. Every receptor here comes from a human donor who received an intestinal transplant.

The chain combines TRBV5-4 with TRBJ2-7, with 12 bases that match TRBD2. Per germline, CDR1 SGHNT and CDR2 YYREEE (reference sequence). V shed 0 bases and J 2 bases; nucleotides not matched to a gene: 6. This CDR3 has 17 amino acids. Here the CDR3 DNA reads TGTGCCAGCAGCTTGGAGTATACTAGCGGGGGGACCTACGAGCAGTACTTC. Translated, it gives CASSLEYTSGGTYEQYF.

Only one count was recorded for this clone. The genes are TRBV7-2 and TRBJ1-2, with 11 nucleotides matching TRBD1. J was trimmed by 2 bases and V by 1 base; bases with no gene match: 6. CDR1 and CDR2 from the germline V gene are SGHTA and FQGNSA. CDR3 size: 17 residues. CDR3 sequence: CASSLVFRDRGNYGYTF. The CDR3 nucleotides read TGTGCCAGCAGCTTAGTGTTCCGGGACAGGGGGAACTATGGCTACACCTTC.

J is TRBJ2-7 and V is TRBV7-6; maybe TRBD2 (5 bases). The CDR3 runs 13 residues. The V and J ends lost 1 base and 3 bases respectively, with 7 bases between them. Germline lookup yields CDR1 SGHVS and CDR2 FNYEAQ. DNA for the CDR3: TGTGCCAGCAGCTTAGACGGGGACTACGAGCAGTACTTC. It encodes CASSLDGDYEQYF.

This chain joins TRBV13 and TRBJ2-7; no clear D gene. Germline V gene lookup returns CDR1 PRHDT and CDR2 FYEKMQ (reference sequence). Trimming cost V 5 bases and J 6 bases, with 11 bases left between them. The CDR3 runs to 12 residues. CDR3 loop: CASSPSTGEQYF. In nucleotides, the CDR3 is TGTGCCAGCAGCCCCTCCACGGGCGAGCAGTACTTC.

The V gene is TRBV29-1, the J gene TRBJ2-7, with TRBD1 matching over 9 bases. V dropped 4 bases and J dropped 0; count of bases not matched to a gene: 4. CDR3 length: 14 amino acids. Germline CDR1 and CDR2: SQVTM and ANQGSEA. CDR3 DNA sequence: TGCAGCGTTGCTGGGACAGGGACCTCCTACGAGCAGTACTTC. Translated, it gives CSVAGTGTSYEQYF.

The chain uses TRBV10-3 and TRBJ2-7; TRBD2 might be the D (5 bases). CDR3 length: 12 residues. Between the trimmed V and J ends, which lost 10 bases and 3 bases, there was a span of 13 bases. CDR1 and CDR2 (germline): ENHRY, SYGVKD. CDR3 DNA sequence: TGTGCCACCTCGGACTCCCTCTACGAGCAGTACTTC. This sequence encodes CATSDSLYEQYF.

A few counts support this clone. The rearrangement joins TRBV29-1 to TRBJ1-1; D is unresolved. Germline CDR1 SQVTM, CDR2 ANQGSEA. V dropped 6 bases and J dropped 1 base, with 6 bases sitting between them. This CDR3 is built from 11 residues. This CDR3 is CSVTTNTEAFF. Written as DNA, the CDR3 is TGCAGCGTCACAACGAACACTGAAGCTTTCTTT.

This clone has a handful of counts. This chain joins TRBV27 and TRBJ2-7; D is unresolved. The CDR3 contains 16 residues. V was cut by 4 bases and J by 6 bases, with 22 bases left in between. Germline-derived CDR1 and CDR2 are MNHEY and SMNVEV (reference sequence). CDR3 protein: CASSSGFFGSQAEQYF. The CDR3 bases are TGTGCCAGCAGTTCCGGGTTCTTTGGCAGTCAAGCCGAGCAGTACTTC.

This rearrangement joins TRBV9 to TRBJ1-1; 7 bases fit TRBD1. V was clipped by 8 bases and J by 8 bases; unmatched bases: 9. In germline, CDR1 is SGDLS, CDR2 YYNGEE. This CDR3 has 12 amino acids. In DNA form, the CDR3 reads TGTGCCAGTTCAGGGGGTGTGGGGGAAGCTTTCTTT. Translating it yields CASSGGVGEAFF.

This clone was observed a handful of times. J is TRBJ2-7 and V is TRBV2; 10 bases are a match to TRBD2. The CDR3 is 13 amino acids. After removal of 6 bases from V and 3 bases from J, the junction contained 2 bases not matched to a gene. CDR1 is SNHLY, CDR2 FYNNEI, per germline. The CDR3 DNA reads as TGTGCCAGCAGGAGGACTAGCGGCTACGAGCAGTACTTC. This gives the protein CASRRTSGYEQYF.

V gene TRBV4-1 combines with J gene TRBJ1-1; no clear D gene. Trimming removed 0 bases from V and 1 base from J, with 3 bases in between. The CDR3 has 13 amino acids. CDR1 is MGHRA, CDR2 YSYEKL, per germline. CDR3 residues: CASSQDWNTEAFF. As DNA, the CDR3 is TGCGCCAGCAGCCAAGACTGGAACACTGAAGCTTTCTTT.

In DNA form, the CDR3 reads TGTGCCAGCAGAAGCGAGCTCTACAATGAGCAGTTCTTC. Translating it yields CASRSELYNEQFF. J is TRBJ2-1 and V is TRBV7-9; D not resolved. The CDR3 has 13 amino acids. CDR1 and CDR2 from the germline V gene are SEHNR and FQNEAQ (reference sequence). Trimming pared 6 bases from V and 3 bases from J, leaving 9 bases between.

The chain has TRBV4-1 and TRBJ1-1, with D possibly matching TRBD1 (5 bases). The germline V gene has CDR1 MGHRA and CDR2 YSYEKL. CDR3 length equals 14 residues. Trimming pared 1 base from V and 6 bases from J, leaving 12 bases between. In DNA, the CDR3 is TGCGCCAGCAGCCAAGCGGCAGGGTCCGCTGAAGCTTTCTTT. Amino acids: CASSQAAGSAEAFF.

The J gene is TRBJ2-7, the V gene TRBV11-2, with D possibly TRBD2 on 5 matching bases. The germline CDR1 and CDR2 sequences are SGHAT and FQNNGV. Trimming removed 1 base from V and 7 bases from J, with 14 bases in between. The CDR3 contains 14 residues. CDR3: CASSLVGSPGEQYF. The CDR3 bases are TGTGCCAGCAGCTTAGTGGGTTCGCCGGGAGAGCAGTACTTC.

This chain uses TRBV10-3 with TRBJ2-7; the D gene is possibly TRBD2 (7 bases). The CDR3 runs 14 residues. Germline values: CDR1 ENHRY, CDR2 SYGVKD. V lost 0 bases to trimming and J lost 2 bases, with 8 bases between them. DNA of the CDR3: TGTGCCATCAGTGAGTCCGGGGGGCCCTACGAGCAGTACTTC. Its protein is CAISESGGPYEQYF.

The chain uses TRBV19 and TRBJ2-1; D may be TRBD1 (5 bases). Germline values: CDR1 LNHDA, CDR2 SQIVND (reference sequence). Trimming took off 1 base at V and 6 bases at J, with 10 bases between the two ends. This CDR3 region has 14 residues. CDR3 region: CASSIGTYPNEQFF. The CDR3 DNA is TGTGCCAGTAGTATAGGGACATATCCCAATGAGCAGTTCTTC.

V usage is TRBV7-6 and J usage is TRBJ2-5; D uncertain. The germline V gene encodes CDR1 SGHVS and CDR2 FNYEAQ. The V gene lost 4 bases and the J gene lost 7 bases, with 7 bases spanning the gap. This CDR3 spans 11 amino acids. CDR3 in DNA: TGTGCCAGCAGCTCGAGAGGGACCCAGTACTTC. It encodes CASSSRGTQYF.

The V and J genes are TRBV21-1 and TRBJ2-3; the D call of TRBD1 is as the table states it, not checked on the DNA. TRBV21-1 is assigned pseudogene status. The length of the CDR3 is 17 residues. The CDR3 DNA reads TGTGCCAGCACCCAAGACAGGGTGATCGACTTCACAGATACGCAGTATTTT. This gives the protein CASTQDRVIDFTDTQYF.

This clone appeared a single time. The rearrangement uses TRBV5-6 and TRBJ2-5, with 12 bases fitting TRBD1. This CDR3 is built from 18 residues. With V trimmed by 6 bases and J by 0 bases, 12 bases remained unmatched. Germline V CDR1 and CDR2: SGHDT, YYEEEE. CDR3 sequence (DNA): TGTGCCAGCACCCTCGGGACAGGGGGCTTCATCCACCAAGAGACCCAGTACTTC. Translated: CASTLGTGGFIHQETQYF.

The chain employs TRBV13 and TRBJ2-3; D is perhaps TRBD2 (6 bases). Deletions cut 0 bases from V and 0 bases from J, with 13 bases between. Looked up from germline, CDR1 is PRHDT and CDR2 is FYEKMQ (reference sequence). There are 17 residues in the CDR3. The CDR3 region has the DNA TGTGCCAGCAGCTTAGGGAGCGGGCGGACTAGCACAGATACGCAGTATTTT. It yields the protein CASSLGSGRTSTDTQYF.

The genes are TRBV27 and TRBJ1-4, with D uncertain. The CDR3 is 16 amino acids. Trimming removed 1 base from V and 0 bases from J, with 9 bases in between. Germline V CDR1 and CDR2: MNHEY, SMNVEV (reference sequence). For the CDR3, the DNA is TGTGCCAGCAGTTTATTGCCCGGAGCAACTAATGAAAAACTGTTTTTT. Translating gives CASSLLPGATNEKLFF.

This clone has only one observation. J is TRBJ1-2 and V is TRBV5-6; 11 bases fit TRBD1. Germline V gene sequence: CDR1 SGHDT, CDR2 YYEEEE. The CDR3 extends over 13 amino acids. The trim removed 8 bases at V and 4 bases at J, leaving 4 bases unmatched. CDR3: CASTGTGGYGYTF. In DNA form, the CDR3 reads TGTGCCAGTACGGGGACAGGGGGCTATGGCTACACCTTC.

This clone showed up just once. The CDR3 region is CAISDDRYQETQYF. DNA of the CDR3: TGTGCCATCAGCGATGACAGGTACCAAGAGACCCAGTACTTC. The chain joins TRBV10-3 to TRBJ2-5; D may be TRBD1 (6 bases). The CDR3 has 14 residues. Germline CDR1 is ENHRY and CDR2 is SYGVKD. V dropped 6 bases and J dropped 0 bases, with 11 bases sitting between them.